This T cell receptor (beta chain) emerged from a study of blood T cell repertoires in COVID-19. Study-wide context: Acute-phase and convalescent COVID-19 samples originated in the United States, Italy and Spain. The cDNA or gDNA used as material had been derived from T cells, B-cell-depleted T cells, or PBMCs.

Original processing notes: By means of reference gene primer amplification, nucleated cell counts were estimated. Method: immunoSEQ multiplex PCR; TCRdb's copy keeps in-frame clones and lacks some. The DNA gave D and trimming, while V, J and clone size come from that table. The profile shows about 140,000 clones, roughly 79% of them singletons. V lost 4 bases, J lost 3 bases, and 6 bases stayed unmatched. This CDR3 spans 15 amino acids. Germline V gene sequence: CDR1 SGHAT, CDR2 FQNNGV. Sequencing was performed on peripheral blood. This sequence joins TRBV11-2 and TRBJ2-7; 10 bases line up with TRBD1. This receptor was taken from a human donor in a cohort sampled during active COVID-19. CDR3 DNA sequence: TGTGCCAGCAGCTCCCGGGACAGGGGAAGCTACGAGCAGTACTTC. It encodes CASSSRDRGSYEQYF. Together with reference TRBV11-2 and TRBJ2-7, the CDR3 gives the full variable domain: EAGVAQSPRYKIIEKRQSVAFWCNPISGHATLYWYQQILGQGPKLLIQFQNNGVVDDSQLPKDRFSAERLKGVDSTLKIQPAKLEDSAVYLCASSSRDRGSYEQYFGPGTRLTVT.